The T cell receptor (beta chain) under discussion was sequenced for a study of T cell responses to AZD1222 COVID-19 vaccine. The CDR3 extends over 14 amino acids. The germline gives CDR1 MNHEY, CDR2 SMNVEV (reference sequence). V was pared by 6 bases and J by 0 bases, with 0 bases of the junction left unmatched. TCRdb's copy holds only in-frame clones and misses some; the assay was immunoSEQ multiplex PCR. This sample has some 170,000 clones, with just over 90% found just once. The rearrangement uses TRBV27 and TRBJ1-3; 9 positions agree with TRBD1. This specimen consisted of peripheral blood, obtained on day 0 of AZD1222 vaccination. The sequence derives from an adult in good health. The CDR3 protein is CASRTGGSGNTIYF. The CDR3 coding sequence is TGTGCCAGCAGGACAGGGGGCTCTGGAAACACCATATATTTT.